The 3 T cell receptor beta chains below were found in one sample sequenced in a study of blood T cells in healthy people across ages. A second PCR, run for roughly 7 to 12 cycles, used a sample-barcoded 5' primer plus a J-beta primer mix. MiXCR, run by TCRdb on the 5' RACE reads, gives a single entry per CDR3 protein. The table has around 650,000 distinct CDR3 sequences, about 43% seen once; the top ten hold about 30%. What was sequenced was blood. These receptors came from an elderly man in good health.

In this sample, this clonotype turned up a few times. The V gene is TRBV6-2 or TRBV6-3, the J gene TRBJ2-3, with D uncertain. Between the trimmed V and J ends, which lost 6 bases and 0 bases, there was a span of 10 bases. CDR3 length equals 14 residues. Germline CDR1 and CDR2: MNHEY and SVGEGT. The CDR3: CASRTPQSTDTQYF. In DNA form, the CDR3 reads TGTGCCAGCAGAACCCCCCAGAGCACAGATACGCAGTATTTT.

This clonotype was seen just once. This chain connects TRBV20-1 to TRBJ1-6; 7 bases are shared with TRBD1. V shed 8 bases and J 6 bases; nucleotides not matched to a gene: 7. Germline V gene data show CDR1 as DFQATT and CDR2 as SNEGSKA (reference sequence). The CDR3 is made up of 13 amino acids. CDR3 loop: CSSTDRFNSPLHF. DNA for the CDR3: TGCAGTTCCACGGACAGGTTTAATTCACCCCTCCACTTT.

V usage is TRBV6-2 or TRBV6-3 and J usage is TRBJ2-2; 9 nucleotides align to TRBD1. The ends lost 5 bases at V and 7 bases at J; junction bases unmatched: 8. The CDR3 length is 15 residues. Germline V CDR1 and CDR2: MNHEY, SVGEGT. The CDR3 DNA sequence: TGTGCCAGCAGTGTCCTGGGACAGGGCATCGGGGAGCTGTTTTTT. This encodes CASSVLGQGIGELFF.